This TCR beta chain stems from a study of T cell changes during pregnancy in multiple sclerosis (dated by TCRdb to between 2017 and 2020). Looking at the study overall: Changes in the T cell repertoire over the course of pregnancy were examined in this study in women with multiple sclerosis.

Comment on this clone: This clone's antigen is unknown. Base quality data are lacking; no much larger clone is found one base away.

Receptors were amplified or captured by the immunoSEQ multiplex PCR assay. TCRdb limited this immuneACCESS table to in-frame rearrangements with V and J called. A share of clones is missing; checked studies link under half to unresolved V genes, and the rest is unexplained. Within this sample are fewer than 60,000 clones, with about 90% of them counted one time only. The ten biggest clones cover 0.39% of the sample. Germline trimming: 6 bases from V, 8 bases from J; junction bases outside gene matches: 9. Per the germline V gene, SNHLY is the CDR1 and FYNNEI is the CDR2. The CDR3 covers 13 residues, taking in both the cysteine and the phenylalanine. The only DNA kept is the CDR3, 39 bases in frame from the first base.

The TCR sequence derives from a female donor with multiple sclerosis, enrolled in a pregnancy study. Recombination connected TRBV2 to TRBJ1-1; 7 central nucleotides agree with TRBD1. The source material was CD4+ T cells from peripheral blood mononuclear cells, sampled after pregnancy. CDR3 reads: CASRTDGTAEAFF. The nucleotides are TGTGCCAGCAGAACCGACGGGACAGCCGAAGCTTTCTTT.